This TCR beta chain derives from a study of blood T cell repertoires in COVID-19. Across the study: From the United States, Italy and Spain came samples of acute and convalescent COVID-19. PBMCs, B-cell-depleted T cells, or T cells provided the cDNA or gDNA that made up the material.

Authors' processing steps: It was from reference gene primer amplification that nucleated cell counts were estimated. The method was immunoSEQ multiplex PCR; TCRdb's version includes in-frame clones alone and lacks a portion of them. V and J calls and clone size follow that table, whereas D and trimming were derived from the DNA. The sample lists approximately 47,000 clones, 70% to 90% seen once, with 2.6% in the top ten. The CDR3 sequence is 16 residues long. V dropped 3 bases and J dropped 4; count of bases not matched to a gene: 5. Germline V lookup: CDR1 SGHVS, CDR2 FQNEAQ. One Seattle source followed patients from active infection through their disease course. This clone was counted only a few times.

The sample was peripheral blood. The clonotype comes from a woman aged 80 or over with COVID-19, enrolled during active disease. The chain is built from TRBV7-8 and TRBJ1-5; 11 nucleotides align to TRBD1. CDR3 sequence: CASSFPGTGGNQPQHF. CDR3 bases: TGTGCCAGCAGCTTTCCGGGGACAGGGGGGAATCAGCCCCAGCATTTT. Using reference TRBV7-8 and TRBJ1-5 for the parts outside the CDR3, the full variable domain is GAGVSQSPRYKVAKRGQDVALRCDPISGHVSLFWYQQALGQGPEFLTYFQNEAQLDKSGLPSDRFFAERPEGSVSTLKIQRTQQEDSAVYLCASSFPGTGGNQPQHFGDGTRLSIL.